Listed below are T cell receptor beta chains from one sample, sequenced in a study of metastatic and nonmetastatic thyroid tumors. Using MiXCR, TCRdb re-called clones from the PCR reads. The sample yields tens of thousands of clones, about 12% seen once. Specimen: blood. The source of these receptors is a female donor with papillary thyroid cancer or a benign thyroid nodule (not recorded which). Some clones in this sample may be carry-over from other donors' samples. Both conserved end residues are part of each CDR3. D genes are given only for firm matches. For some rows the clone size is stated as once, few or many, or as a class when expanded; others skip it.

CDR3nt: TGTGCCAGCAGCGTAAGACAGGGGGCGAAAGGAAACTATGGCTACACCTTC
CDR3aa: CASSVRQGAKGNYGYTF
d_gene: TRBD1
v_gene: TRBV9
abundance: many
j_gene: TRBJ1-2

CDR3nt: TGCGCCAGCAGCGCCGGACAGGGCTACGAGCAGTACTTC
CDR3aa: CASSAGQGYEQYF
d_gene: TRBD1
v_gene: TRBV5-1
abundance: many
j_gene: TRBJ2-7

CDR3nt: TGTGCCAGCAGTCCCAGGGGGACACGCTCGGGGACCTTC
CDR3aa: CASSPRGTRSGTF
d_gene: TRBD1
v_gene: TRBV6-1
abundance: medium-sized
j_gene: TRBJ1-2

CDR3nt: TGTGCCAGCAGCTTACATGGGTTAATGAACACTGAAGCTTTCTTT
CDR3aa: CASSLHGLMNTEAFF
d_gene: -
v_gene: TRBV11-2
abundance: many
j_gene: TRBJ1-1

CDR3nt: TGCAGTGCTGTGGACGGCAACACTGAAGCTTTCTTT
CDR3aa: CSAVDGNTEAFF
d_gene: -
v_gene: TRBV20-1
abundance: many
j_gene: TRBJ1-1

CDR3nt: TGCAGTGCTCCGAGGACAGGGCGAATTTCACCCCTCCACTTT
CDR3aa: CSAPRTGRISPLHF
d_gene: TRBD1
v_gene: TRBV20-1
abundance: -
j_gene: TRBJ1-6

CDR3nt: TGTGCCAGCAGTTCGTCAAACAATCAGCCCCAGCATTTT
CDR3aa: CASSSSNNQPQHF
d_gene: -
v_gene: TRBV12-3/TRBV12-4
abundance: many
j_gene: TRBJ1-5

CDR3nt: TGTGCCAGCAGCGTAGGGGGCAGGAACCAGCCCCAGCATTTT
CDR3aa: CASSVGGRNQPQHF
d_gene: -
v_gene: TRBV9
abundance: many
j_gene: TRBJ1-5

CDR3nt: TGTGCCAGCAGTGAAGAGGCAGGGGGGGCGGATACGCAGTATTTT
CDR3aa: CASSEEAGGADTQYF
d_gene: -
v_gene: TRBV6-1
abundance: many
j_gene: TRBJ2-3

CDR3nt: TGTGCCAGCAGTTACTCCCAGGAGCAGTTCTTC
CDR3aa: CASSYSQEQFF
d_gene: -
v_gene: TRBV6-5
abundance: many
j_gene: TRBJ2-1

CDR3nt: TGCAGTGCTGCTCTATCCGAGCAGTTCTTC
CDR3aa: CSAALSEQFF
d_gene: -
v_gene: TRBV20-1
abundance: many
j_gene: TRBJ2-1

CDR3nt: TGTGCCAGCACCTCTCTGGGAGCTCCTACCCTCTATGGCTACACCTTC
CDR3aa: CASTSLGAPTLYGYTF
d_gene: -
v_gene: TRBV3-1
abundance: many
j_gene: TRBJ1-2

CDR3nt: TGTGCCAGCAGCCCGGGACTAGCGGGAGCAGAGACCCAGTACTTC
CDR3aa: CASSPGLAGAETQYF
d_gene: TRBD2
v_gene: TRBV28
abundance: -
j_gene: TRBJ2-5

CDR3nt: TGTGCCAGCAGCCTTCTCGCCGGGGGATATGAGCAGTTCTTC
CDR3aa: CASSLLAGGYEQFF
d_gene: -
v_gene: TRBV3-1
abundance: many
j_gene: TRBJ2-1

CDR3nt: TGTGCCACCAGCGGAGAGGCTAGCGGGGTGTTAGGAGAGCAGTACTTC
CDR3aa: CATSGEASGVLGEQYF
d_gene: TRBD2
v_gene: TRBV15
abundance: medium-sized
j_gene: TRBJ2-7

CDR3nt: TGTGCCAGCAGCGTTCGACTAGCGGGGGCCACAGATACGCAGTATTTT
CDR3aa: CASSVRLAGATDTQYF
d_gene: TRBD2
v_gene: TRBV9
abundance: many
j_gene: TRBJ2-3

CDR3nt: TGTGCCAGCAGCTTAGTGGTGCTAGCGGGGGGGAGGGAGACCCAGTACTTC
CDR3aa: CASSLVVLAGGRETQYF
d_gene: TRBD2
v_gene: TRBV7-2
abundance: few
j_gene: TRBJ2-5

CDR3nt: TGTGCCAGCAGCCCCCACAGGGGGCTCAACTATGGCTACACCTTC
CDR3aa: CASSPHRGLNYGYTF
d_gene: TRBD1
v_gene: TRBV9
abundance: many
j_gene: TRBJ1-2

CDR3nt: TGCAGTGCCAACCAGCCGACAGGTGGTGGAAACACCATATATTTT
CDR3aa: CSANQPTGGGNTIYF
d_gene: -
v_gene: TRBV20-1
abundance: many
j_gene: TRBJ1-3

CDR3nt: TGTGCCAGCAGCTTAGGACAGACAGACTCTAATGAAAAACTGTTTTTT
CDR3aa: CASSLGQTDSNEKLFF
d_gene: -
v_gene: TRBV7-9
abundance: -
j_gene: TRBJ1-4

CDR3nt: TGTGCCAGCAGCCTTTCAGGGGTAACCAATGAGCAGTTCTTC
CDR3aa: CASSLSGVTNEQFF
d_gene: -
v_gene: TRBV7-7
abundance: many
j_gene: TRBJ2-1

CDR3nt: TGTGCCAGCATTCCACCGGGACAGGGGTACAATGAGCAGTTCTTC
CDR3aa: CASIPPGQGYNEQFF
d_gene: TRBD1
v_gene: TRBV6-1
abundance: few
j_gene: TRBJ2-1

CDR3nt: TGTGCCAGCGGCCTAATCAGGGAGGTCGAGACCTACGAGCAGTACTTC
CDR3aa: CASGLIREVETYEQYF
d_gene: -
v_gene: TRBV11-1
abundance: -
j_gene: TRBJ2-7

CDR3nt: TGTGCCAGCAGCTTGGGCTCCGGGACTAGAGGTCCCGAGCAGTACTTC
CDR3aa: CASSLGSGTRGPEQYF
d_gene: TRBD2
v_gene: TRBV5-4
abundance: many
j_gene: TRBJ2-7

CDR3nt: TGCAGTGCTAGCTCCACAGGCGCGGATCAGCCCCAGCATTTT
CDR3aa: CSASSTGADQPQHF
d_gene: -
v_gene: TRBV20-1
abundance: many
j_gene: TRBJ1-5

CDR3nt: TGCGCCAGCAGCCAAGCGGCAGGGGGCCAGGGCACCGAAGGTTTCTTT
CDR3aa: CASSQAAGGQGTEGFF
d_gene: TRBD1
v_gene: TRBV4-1
abundance: -
j_gene: TRBJ1-1